What follows are 8 T cell receptor beta chains derived from one specimen sequenced in a study of CD8+ T cells in alopecia areata. Investigators isolated RNA and reverse transcribed it into cDNA to act as the sequencing template. Here immunoSEQ multiplex PCR was the method, and the copy in TCRdb shows in-frame clones only, minus some. The table has roughly 200,000 clones, more than 60% seen once; the top ten hold about 1.5%. The source was CD4+ T cells sorted from blood, collected at week 0. These receptors all stem from a human donor with alopecia areata.

The genes are TRBV30 and TRBJ1-3, with D unresolved. CDR1 and CDR2 (germline): GTSNPN, SVGIG (reference sequence). This CDR3 has 13 residues. V was clipped by 2 bases and J by 0 bases, with 5 bases between them. Here the CDR3 reads CAWSTSSGNTIYF. Here the CDR3 DNA reads TGTGCCTGGAGTACTAGCTCTGGAAACACCATATATTTT.

This chain joins TRBV10-3 and TRBJ1-5, with TRBD1 as a possible D gene (5 bases). The V and J ends lost 4 bases and 2 bases respectively, with 9 bases between them. Looked up from germline, CDR1 is ENHRY and CDR2 is SYGVKD. The CDR3 runs to 14 residues. The CDR3 loop reads CAISGLGGNQPQHF. The CDR3 DNA reads TGTGCCATCAGTGGACTGGGGGGCAATCAGCCCCAGCATTTT.

This clone was found once. The chain uses TRBV29-1 and TRBJ2-7, with 7 bases aligning to TRBD1. V lost 6 bases to trimming and J lost 0 bases; unmatched junction nucleotides: 14. CDR3 length equals 16 residues. CDR1 is SQVTM, CDR2 ANQGSEA, per germline. In nucleotides, the CDR3 is TGCAGCGTCGCCGGACAGGAATTTCGGAGCTCCTACGAGCAGTACTTC. Residues: CSVAGQEFRSSYEQYF.

The rearrangement joins TRBV5-1 to TRBJ2-7; the D gene could be TRBD1 or TRBD2 (6 bases each). The V gene lost 4 bases and the J gene lost 0 bases, with 14 bases spanning the gap. This CDR3 region has 15 residues. Germline CDR1 SGHRS, CDR2 YFSETQ. The CDR3 nucleotides read TGCGCCAGCAGCCTCGTGAGGGGGGCCTCCTACGAGCAGTACTTC. Its translation: CASSLVRGASYEQYF. The full variable domain, in which reference TRBV5-1 and TRBJ2-7 provide the parts outside the CDR3, is KAGVTQTPRYLIKTRGQQVTLSCSPISGHRSVSWYQQTPGQGLQFLFEYFSETQRNKGNFPGRFSGRQFSNSRSEMNVSTLELGDSALYLCASSLVRGASYEQYFGPGTRLTVT.

This chain connects TRBV2 to TRBJ1-2, with D hard to call. Trimming removed 6 bases from V and 4 bases from J, with 6 bases in between. The germline V gene encodes CDR1 SNHLY and CDR2 FYNNEI. The CDR3 runs to 11 residues. In DNA form, the CDR3 reads TGTGCCAGCAGCCCGCGCTATGGCTACACCTTC. Translated, it gives CASSPRYGYTF.

This clone was seen a few times. This chain uses TRBV2 with TRBJ2-2, with D hard to call. The germline CDR1 and CDR2 sequences are SNHLY and FYNNEI. V was shortened by 2 bases and J by 5 bases, with 12 bases between the two germline ends. This CDR3 has 15 residues. CDR3 in DNA: TGTGCCAGCAGTGAATCTATGATGGGGACCGGGGAGCTGTTTTTT. Protein: CASSESMMGTGELFF.

V and J are TRBV18 and TRBJ1-1; D unresolved. CDR3 length: 16 amino acids. V lost 0 bases and J lost 4, with 15 bases in between. The germline V gene encodes CDR1 KGHSH and CDR2 LQKENI. The CDR3 DNA reads TGTGCCAGCTCACCACCTCCATACGGGCAGCCCACTGAAGCTTTCTTT. Its translation: CASSPPPYGQPTEAFF. The whole variable domain, remainder taken from reference TRBV18 and TRBJ1-1, is NAGVMQNPRHLVRRRGQEARLRCSPMKGHSHVYWYRQLPEEGLKFMVYLQKENIIDESGMPKERFSAEFPKEGPSILRIQQVVRGDSAAYFCASSPPPYGQPTEAFFGQGTRLTVV.

This chain uses TRBV12-5 with TRBJ2-1; D ambiguous. Germline CDR1 reads LGHNT; CDR2 reads FRNRAP. V shed 5 bases and J shed 10 bases, with 12 bases lying between them. This CDR3 region has 12 residues. The CDR3 protein is CASGLGNGEQFF. As DNA, the CDR3 is TGTGCTAGTGGTCTTGGGAACGGGGAGCAGTTCTTC.